The sequence of this T cell receptor (beta chain) was determined in a study of blood T cell repertoires in COVID-19. About the research overall: Material from acute and convalescent COVID-19 was sourced from the United States, Italy and Spain. PBMCs, B-cell-depleted T cells, or T cells provided the cDNA or gDNA that made up the material.

This clone has a single count. The ends were cut back, 7 bases at V and 13 bases at J, with 13 bases in the middle. In germline, CDR1 is LNHDA, CDR2 SQIVND (reference sequence). The CDR3 loop spans 11 amino acids. Under the authors' procedure: Using reference gene primer amplification, nucleated cell counts were estimated. This table comes from immunoSEQ multiplex PCR, and its TCRdb copy is limited to in-frame clones, with some not included. D and trimming come from the DNA, and the V and J calls and clone size come from that table. The table has 85,000 to 90,000 clones, roughly 89% seen once. The source of this sequence is a woman aged 80 or over with active COVID-19. The chain combines TRBV19 with TRBJ2-2, with D tentatively TRBD1 (6 bases). The specimen was peripheral blood. The CDR3 region has the DNA TGTGCCAGTATGGGGGCAGGGTGGCTGTTTTTT. Translating it yields CASMGAGWLFF.